There are many counts of the clone carrying this T cell receptor (beta chain). Its antigen is still unknown. This sample is drawn from a study of spatial heterogeneity in lung cancer. Across the study: Averaged across combinations, each unique TCR and UMI pairing appeared more than ten times in raw reads, which were uncorrected.

Study conclusions and caveats: Expanded tumor TCRs that were ubiquitous appeared in blood more at resection than follow-up.

TCRdb re-called the 5' RACE reads with MiXCR, one entry per CDR3 protein. Seen here are roughly 21,000 distinct CDR3 sequences, 3% to 3.5% observed once, and the top ten hold 29%. CDR1 and CDR2 (germline): MGHDK, SYGVNS. Between the trimmed V and J ends, which lost 2 bases and 4 bases, there was a span of 12 bases. This CDR3 comprises 16 residues. Regarding time point: sample taken at primary tumor resection. No cell sorting; template was whole RNA from tumor, lung tissue or PBMC. Donors were under 90 untreated early-stage non-small cell lung cancer patients. The source material was PBMCs, sampled at surgery. The TCR was taken from a female donor with early-stage non-small cell lung cancer. The chain has TRBV25-1 and TRBJ2-6; D ambiguous. CDR3 sequence (DNA): TGTGCCAGCAGTGAAGCTCGTACGGCCGGGGCCAACGTCCTGACTTTC. Amino acids: CASSEARTAGANVLTF.